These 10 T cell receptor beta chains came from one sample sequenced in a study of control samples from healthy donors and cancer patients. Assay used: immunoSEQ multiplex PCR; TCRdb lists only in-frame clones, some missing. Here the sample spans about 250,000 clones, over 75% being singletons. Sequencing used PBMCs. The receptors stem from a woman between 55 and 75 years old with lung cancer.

CDR3 loop: CASSLRGGVNTEAFF. CDR3 nucleotide sequence: TGTGCCAGCAGCTTGAGAGGGGGCGTGAACACTGAAGCTTTCTTT. This chain joins TRBV7-2 and TRBJ1-1; 7 bases fit TRBD1. The CDR3 covers 15 residues. Trimming cost V 3 bases and J 0 bases; bases outside gene matches: 4. From germline, CDR1 is SGHTA and CDR2 FQGNSA.

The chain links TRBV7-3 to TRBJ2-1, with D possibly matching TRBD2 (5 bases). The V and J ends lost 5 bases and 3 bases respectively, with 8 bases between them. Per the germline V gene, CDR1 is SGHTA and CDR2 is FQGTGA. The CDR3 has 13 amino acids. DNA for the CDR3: TGTGCCAGCAGCGACGGGGTCTACAATGAGCAGTTCTTC. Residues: CASSDGVYNEQFF.

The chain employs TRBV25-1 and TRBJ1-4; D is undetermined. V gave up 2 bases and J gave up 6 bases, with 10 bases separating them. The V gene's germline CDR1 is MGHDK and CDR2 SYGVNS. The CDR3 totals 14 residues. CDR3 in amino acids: CASSEHTGDEKLFF. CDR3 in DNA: TGTGCCAGCAGTGAACACACTGGGGATGAAAAACTGTTTTTT.

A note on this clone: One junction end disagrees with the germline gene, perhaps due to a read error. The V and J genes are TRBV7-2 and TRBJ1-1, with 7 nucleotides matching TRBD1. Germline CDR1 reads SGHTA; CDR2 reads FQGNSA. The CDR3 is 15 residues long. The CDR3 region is CAGSALQGHNTEAFF. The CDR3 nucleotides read TGTGCCGGCAGCGCCCTACAGGGGCATAACACTGAAGCTTTCTTT. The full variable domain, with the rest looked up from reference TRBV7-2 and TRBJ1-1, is GAGVSQSPSNKVTEKGKDVELRCDPISGHTALYWYRQSLGQGLEFLIYFQGNSAPDKSGLPSDRFSAERTGGSVSTLTIQRTQQEDSAVYLCAGSALQGHNTEAFFGQGTRLTVV.

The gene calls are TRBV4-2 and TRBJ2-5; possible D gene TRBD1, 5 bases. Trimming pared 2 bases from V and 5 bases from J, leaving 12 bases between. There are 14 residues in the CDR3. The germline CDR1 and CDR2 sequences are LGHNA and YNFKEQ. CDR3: CASSQQDNAETQYF. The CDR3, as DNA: TGTGCCAGCAGCCAACAGGACAATGCGGAGACCCAGTACTTC.

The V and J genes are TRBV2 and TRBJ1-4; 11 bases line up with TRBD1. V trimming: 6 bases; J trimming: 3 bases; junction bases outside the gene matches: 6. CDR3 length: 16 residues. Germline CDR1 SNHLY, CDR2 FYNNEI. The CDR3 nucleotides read TGTGCCAGCAGAGCGGACAGGGGGCCGGCTAATGAAAAACTGTTTTTT. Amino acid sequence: CASRADRGPANEKLFF.

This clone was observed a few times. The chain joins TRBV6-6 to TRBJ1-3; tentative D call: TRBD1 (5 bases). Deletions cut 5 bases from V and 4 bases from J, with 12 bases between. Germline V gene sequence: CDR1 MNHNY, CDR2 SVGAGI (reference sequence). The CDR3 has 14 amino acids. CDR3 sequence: CASSQTEVGNTIYF. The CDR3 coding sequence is TGTGCCAGCAGTCAGACAGAAGTCGGAAACACCATATATTTT.

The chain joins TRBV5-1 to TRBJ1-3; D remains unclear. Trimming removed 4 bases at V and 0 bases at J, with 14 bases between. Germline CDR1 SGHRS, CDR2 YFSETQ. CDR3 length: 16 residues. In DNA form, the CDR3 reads TGCGCCAGCAGCCTTTGGACGGGAAGCTCTGGAAACACCATATATTTT. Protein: CASSLWTGSSGNTIYF.

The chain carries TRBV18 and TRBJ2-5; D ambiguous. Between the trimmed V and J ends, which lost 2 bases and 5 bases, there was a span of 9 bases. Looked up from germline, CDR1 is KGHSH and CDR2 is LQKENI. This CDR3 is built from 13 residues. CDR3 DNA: TGTGCCAGCTCACCAGAGGTGAGGGAGACCCAGTACTTC. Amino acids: CASSPEVRETQYF. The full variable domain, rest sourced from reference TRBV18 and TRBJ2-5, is NAGVMQNPRHLVRRRGQEARLRCSPMKGHSHVYWYRQLPEEGLKFMVYLQKENIIDESGMPKERFSAEFPKEGPSILRIQQVVRGDSAAYFCASSPEVRETQYFGPGTRLLVL.

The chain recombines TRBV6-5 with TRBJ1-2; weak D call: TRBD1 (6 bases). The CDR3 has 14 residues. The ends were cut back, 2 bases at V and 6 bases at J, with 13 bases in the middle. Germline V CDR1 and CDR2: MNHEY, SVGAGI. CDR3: CASSYGGRKDGYTF. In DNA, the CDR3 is TGTGCCAGCAGTTACGGGGGGCGCAAGGATGGCTACACCTTC.